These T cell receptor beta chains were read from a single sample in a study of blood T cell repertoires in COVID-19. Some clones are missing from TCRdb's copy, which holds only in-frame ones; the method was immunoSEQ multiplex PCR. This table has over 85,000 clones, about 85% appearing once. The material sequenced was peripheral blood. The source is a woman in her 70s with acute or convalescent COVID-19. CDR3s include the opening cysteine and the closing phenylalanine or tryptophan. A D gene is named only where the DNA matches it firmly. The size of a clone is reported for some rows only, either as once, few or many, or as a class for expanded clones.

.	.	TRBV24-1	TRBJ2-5	TGTGCCACCAGTGATTTTAAACAGGGTCAAGAGACCCAGTACTTC	CATSDFKQGQETQYF
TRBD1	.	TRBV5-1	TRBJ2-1	TGCGCCAGCAGCTCGAAACAGGGGGCGTGGAATGAGCAGTTCTTC	CASSSKQGAWNEQFF
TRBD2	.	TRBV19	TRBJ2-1	TGTGCCAGTACCGACCATTACATAGCGGGGGCCAGCTCCTACAATGAGCAGTTCTTC	CASTDHYIAGASSYNEQFF
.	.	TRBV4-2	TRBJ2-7	TGTGCCAGCAGCCAAGTGAACGGACTAATATACGAGCAGTACTTC	CASSQVNGLIYEQYF
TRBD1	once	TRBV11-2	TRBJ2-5	TGTGCCAGCAGCTTAGCCACAGGGGTGAGCCAAGAGACCCAGTACTTC	CASSLATGVSQETQYF
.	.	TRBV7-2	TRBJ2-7	TGTGCCAGCAGCCAAATACAGGGATACGAGCAGTACTTC	CASSQIQGYEQYF
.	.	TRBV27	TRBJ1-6	TGTGCCAGCAGTTTCGACAGACCTTATAATTCACCCCTCCACTTT	CASSFDRPYNSPLHF
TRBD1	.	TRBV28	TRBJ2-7	TGTGCCAGCAGTTCCTCCGGGACAGGTATCGCGCCCTACGAGCAGTACTTC	CASSSSGTGIAPYEQYF
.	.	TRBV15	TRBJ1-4	TGTGCCACCAGCACACCGACCGGCAGGGATAATGAAAAACTGTTTTTT	CATSTPTGRDNEKLFF
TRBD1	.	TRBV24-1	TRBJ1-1	TGTGCCACCAGGCTCCAGGGGGCGCGGAACACTGAAGCTTTCTTT	CATRLQGARNTEAFF
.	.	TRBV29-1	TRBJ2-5	TGCAGCGGCCTAGGAGGTGCGGGCCAAGAGACCCAGTACTTC	CSGLGGAGQETQYF
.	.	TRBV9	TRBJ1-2	TGTGCCAGGAAACAGGGTGAGGACGGCTACACCTTC	CARKQGEDGYTF
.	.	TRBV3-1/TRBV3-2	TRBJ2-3	TGTGCCAGCACCCAGACTAATTATCCAGATACGCAGTATTTT	CASTQTNYPDTQYF
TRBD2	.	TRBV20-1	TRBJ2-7	TGCAGTGCTAGTCCTAGCGGGGCCCTCTCCTACGAGCAGTACTTC	CSASPSGALSYEQYF
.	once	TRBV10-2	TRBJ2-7	TGCGCCAGTGGGAGAGCGGGCGAGCAGTACTTC	CASGRAGEQYF
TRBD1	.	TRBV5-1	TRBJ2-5	TGCGCCAGCAGCTTGTTCATGGGACAGGGTCAAGAGACCCAGTACTTC	CASSLFMGQGQETQYF
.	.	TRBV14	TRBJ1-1	TGTGCCAGCAGCCAAGACAGGGGCGGTGAAGCTTTCTTT	CASSQDRGGEAFF
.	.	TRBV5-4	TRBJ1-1	TGTGCCAGCAGCTCTGACAGAGCTGAAGCTTTCTTT	CASSSDRAEAFF
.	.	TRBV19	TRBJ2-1	TGTGCCAGTAGCCCCCATGGGCCCTCCTACAATGAGCAGTTCTTC	CASSPHGPSYNEQFF
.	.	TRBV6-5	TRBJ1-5	TGTGCCAGCAGTTACTCGAAGCCCCAGGCTGGATCCCCCCAGCATTTT	CASSYSKPQAGSPQHF
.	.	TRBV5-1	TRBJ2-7	TGCGCCAGCAATCGTGGGACATTCGAAGGCGACTACGAGCAGTACTTC	CASNRGTFEGDYEQYF
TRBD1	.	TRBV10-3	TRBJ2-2	TGTGCCATCAGTCCACAGGGGGCCACCGGGGAGCTGTTTTTT	CAISPQGATGELFF
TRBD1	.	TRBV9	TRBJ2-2	TGTGCCAGCAGCGTAGGCGGATCAGGGGGATCCGGGGAGCTGTTTTTT	CASSVGGSGGSGELFF
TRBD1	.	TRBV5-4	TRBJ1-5	TGTGCCAGCAGTTCTCAGGGGGCGAGCAATCAGCCCCAGCATTTT	CASSSQGASNQPQHF
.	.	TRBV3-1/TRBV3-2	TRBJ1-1	TGTGCCAGCAGCCAAGGGGGCTATAACACTGAAGCTTTCTTT	CASSQGGYNTEAFF
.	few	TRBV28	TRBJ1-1	TGTGCCAGCAGTTACTTAGGGGTGAACACTGAAGCTTTCTTT	CASSYLGVNTEAFF
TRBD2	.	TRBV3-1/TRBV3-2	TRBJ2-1	TGTGCCAGCAGCTCCCGGACTAGCGGGGCCGCCTACAATGAGCAGTTCTTC	CASSSRTSGAAYNEQFF
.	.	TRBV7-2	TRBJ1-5	TGTGCCAGCAGCTTATTCGGTTCAGGGGAACAGCCCCAGCATTTT	CASSLFGSGEQPQHF
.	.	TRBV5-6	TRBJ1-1	TGTGCCAGCAGCTTGAGTGTGAGGGGGAGTTGGATCACTGAAGCTTTCTTT	CASSLSVRGSWITEAFF
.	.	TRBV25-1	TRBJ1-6	TGTGCCAGCAGACAGGGTCCCGGGATTTTTTCACCCCTCCACTTT	CASRQGPGIFSPLHF